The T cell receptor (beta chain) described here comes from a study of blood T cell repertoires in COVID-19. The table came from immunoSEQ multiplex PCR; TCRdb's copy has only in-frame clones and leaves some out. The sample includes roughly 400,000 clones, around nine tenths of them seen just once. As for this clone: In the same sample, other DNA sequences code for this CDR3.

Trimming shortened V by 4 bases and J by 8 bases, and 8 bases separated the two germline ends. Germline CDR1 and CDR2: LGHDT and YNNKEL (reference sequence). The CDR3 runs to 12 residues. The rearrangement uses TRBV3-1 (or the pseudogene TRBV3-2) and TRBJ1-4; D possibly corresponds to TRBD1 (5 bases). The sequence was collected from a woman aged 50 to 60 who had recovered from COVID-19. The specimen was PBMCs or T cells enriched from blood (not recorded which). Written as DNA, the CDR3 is TGTGCCAGCAGCCCCCGGGGGGAAAAACTGTTTTTT. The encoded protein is CASSPRGEKLFF.